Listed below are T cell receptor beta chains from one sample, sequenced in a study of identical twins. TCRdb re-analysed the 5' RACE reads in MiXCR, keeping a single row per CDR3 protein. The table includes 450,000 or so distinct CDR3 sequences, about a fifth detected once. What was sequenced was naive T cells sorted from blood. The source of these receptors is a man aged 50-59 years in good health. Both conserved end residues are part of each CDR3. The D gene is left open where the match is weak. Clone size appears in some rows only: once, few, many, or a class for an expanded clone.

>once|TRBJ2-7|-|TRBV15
TGTGCCACCAGCAGAGATGAAGGAGGGGAGCAGTACTTC
CATSRDEGGEQYF
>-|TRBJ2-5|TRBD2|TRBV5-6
TGTGCCAGCAGCCCGCGGACTAGCGGGGGGCCACGAGAGACCCAGTACTTC
CASSPRTSGGPRETQYF
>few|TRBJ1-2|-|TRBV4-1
TGCGCCAGCAGCCAAGGAGCCCTCGGTGGCTACACCTTC
CASSQGALGGYTF
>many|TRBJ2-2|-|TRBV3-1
TGTGCCAGCAGCCAAGGAGGAACAATAAACACCGGGGAGCTGTTTTTT
CASSQGGTINTGELFF
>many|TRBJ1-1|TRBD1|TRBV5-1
TGCGCCAGCAGCTTGGCACACGGACAGGGTTTGAACACTGAAGCTTTCTTT
CASSLAHGQGLNTEAFF
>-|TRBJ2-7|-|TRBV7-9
TGTGCCAGCAGCTTACAACTGGCGGCCTACGAGCAGTACTTC
CASSLQLAAYEQYF
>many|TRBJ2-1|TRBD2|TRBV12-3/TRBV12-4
TGTGCCAGCAGTTTGTCGAGCGGGGGGGCCGATTTGAAGTTCTTC
CASSLSSGGADLKFF
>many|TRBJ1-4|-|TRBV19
TGTGCCAGTAGCACAGAGAGAGCAACTAATGAAAAACTGTTTTTT
CASSTERATNEKLFF
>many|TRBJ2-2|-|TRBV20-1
TGCAGTGCTAGACCGTATATACTCACCGGGGAGCTGTTTTTT
CSARPYILTGELFF
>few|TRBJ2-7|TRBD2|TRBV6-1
TGTGCCAGCAATCTGCCTGTTAGCGGGATTCACTACGAGCAGTACTTC
CASNLPVSGIHYEQYF
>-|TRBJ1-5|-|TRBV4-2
TGTGCCAGCAGCCCAGGTGAATCAAATCAGCCCCAGCATTTT
CASSPGESNQPQHF
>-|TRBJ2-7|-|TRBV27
TGTGCCAGCAGTTTATCGGTTACAACCGCTAACGAGCAGTACTTC
CASSLSVTTANEQYF
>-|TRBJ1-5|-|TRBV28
TGTGCCAGCAGTTTCTTGGGGGCGAGCAATCAGCCCCAGCATTTT
CASSFLGASNQPQHF
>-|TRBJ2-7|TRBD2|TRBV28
TGTGCCAGCAGTTTCAGGCTTACGGGAGGGCCCCGGGAGCAGTACTTC
CASSFRLTGGPREQYF
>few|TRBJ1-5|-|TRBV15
TGTGCCACCAGCAGAGATGCACTGCTCGTCGCCCAGCATTTT
CATSRDALLVAQHF
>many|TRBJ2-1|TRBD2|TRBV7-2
TGTGCCAGCAGCAGGACCGGGACTAGCGGGAGCTATGAGCAGTTCTTC
CASSRTGTSGSYEQFF
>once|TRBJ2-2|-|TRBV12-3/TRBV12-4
TGTGCCAGCAGCGTCAGGGCATCCGGGGAGCTGTTTTTT
CASSVRASGELFF
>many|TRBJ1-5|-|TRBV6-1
TGTGCCAGCAGTGCCGGGGGGGGTTGGAGCAATCAGCCCCAGCATTTT
CASSAGGGWSNQPQHF
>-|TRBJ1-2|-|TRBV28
TGTGCCAGCAGTAAGAAAAACTATGGCTACACCTTC
CASSKKNYGYTF
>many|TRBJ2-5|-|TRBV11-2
TGTGCCAGCAGCTTTCCGTCTCAAGAGACCCAGTACTTC
CASSFPSQETQYF
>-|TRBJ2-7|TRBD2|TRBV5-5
TGTGCCAGCAGCCATTCTAGCGGGGGGGCGGAGGAGCAGTACTTC
CASSHSSGGAEEQYF
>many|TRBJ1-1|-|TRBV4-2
TGTGCCAGCAGCCACACAGGTGGTCGAAACACTGAAGCTTTCTTT
CASSHTGGRNTEAFF
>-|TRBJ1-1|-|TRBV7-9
TGTGCCAGCAGCTTAGCGTACGGGACCGGGACTGAAGCTTTCTTT
CASSLAYGTGTEAFF
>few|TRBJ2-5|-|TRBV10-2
TGCGCCAGCAGTGAGGGGCTAGCGTCCCGGAAGACCCAGTACTTC
CASSEGLASRKTQYF
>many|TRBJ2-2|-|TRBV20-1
TGCAGTGCTGGAGGAAACAGCGTTTTCGGGGACACCGGGGAGCTGTTTTTT
CSAGGNSVFGDTGELFF
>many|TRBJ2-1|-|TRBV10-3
TGTGCCATCAGTGAGTCTCCCCAGCACGGGGAGCAGTTCTTC
CAISESPQHGEQFF
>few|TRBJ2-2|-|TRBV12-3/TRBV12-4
TGTGCCAGCAGTTTAGAGGGAGTCGGCACCGGGGAGCTGTTTTTT
CASSLEGVGTGELFF
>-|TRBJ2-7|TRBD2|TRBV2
TGTGCCAGCAGTGGACTAGCCACTTACGAGCAGTACTTC
CASSGLATYEQYF
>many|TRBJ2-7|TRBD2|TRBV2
TGTGCCAGCAGGCGACTAGCGGGAGGGGTCTACGAGCAGTACTTC
CASRRLAGGVYEQYF
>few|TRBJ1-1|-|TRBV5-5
TGTGCCAGCAGCTTGGATGGAAAGGTCTGGGGATATTACACTGAAGCTTTCTTT
CASSLDGKVWGYYTEAFF
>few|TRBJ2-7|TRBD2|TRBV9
TGTGCCAGCAGCGGGACTAGCGGATACTACGAGCAGTACTTC
CASSGTSGYYEQYF
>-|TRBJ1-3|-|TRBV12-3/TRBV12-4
TGTGCCAGCGCAAAATCTGGAAACACCATATATTTT
CASAKSGNTIYF
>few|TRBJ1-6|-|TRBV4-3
TGCGCCAGCAGCCCGACAGTGGTCCAGGGGCGGTCACCCCTCCACTTT
CASSPTVVQGRSPLHF
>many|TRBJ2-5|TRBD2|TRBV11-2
TGTGCCAGCAGCACGGGACTAGCGGGAGGTCAAGAGACCCAGTACTTC
CASSTGLAGGQETQYF
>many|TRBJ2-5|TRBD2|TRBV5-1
TGCGCCAGCAGCTTGGGGACTAGCGACGTTGAGACCCAGTACTTC
CASSLGTSDVETQYF
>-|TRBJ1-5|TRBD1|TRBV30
TGTGCCTGGAAGGACAGGGGAAGTGGCAATCAGCCCCAGCATTTT
CAWKDRGSGNQPQHF
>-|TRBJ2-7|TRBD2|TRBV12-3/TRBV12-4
TGTGCCAGCACCCCCGGGTGGCGGGAGCGGGCCTACGAGCAGTACTTC
CASTPGWRERAYEQYF